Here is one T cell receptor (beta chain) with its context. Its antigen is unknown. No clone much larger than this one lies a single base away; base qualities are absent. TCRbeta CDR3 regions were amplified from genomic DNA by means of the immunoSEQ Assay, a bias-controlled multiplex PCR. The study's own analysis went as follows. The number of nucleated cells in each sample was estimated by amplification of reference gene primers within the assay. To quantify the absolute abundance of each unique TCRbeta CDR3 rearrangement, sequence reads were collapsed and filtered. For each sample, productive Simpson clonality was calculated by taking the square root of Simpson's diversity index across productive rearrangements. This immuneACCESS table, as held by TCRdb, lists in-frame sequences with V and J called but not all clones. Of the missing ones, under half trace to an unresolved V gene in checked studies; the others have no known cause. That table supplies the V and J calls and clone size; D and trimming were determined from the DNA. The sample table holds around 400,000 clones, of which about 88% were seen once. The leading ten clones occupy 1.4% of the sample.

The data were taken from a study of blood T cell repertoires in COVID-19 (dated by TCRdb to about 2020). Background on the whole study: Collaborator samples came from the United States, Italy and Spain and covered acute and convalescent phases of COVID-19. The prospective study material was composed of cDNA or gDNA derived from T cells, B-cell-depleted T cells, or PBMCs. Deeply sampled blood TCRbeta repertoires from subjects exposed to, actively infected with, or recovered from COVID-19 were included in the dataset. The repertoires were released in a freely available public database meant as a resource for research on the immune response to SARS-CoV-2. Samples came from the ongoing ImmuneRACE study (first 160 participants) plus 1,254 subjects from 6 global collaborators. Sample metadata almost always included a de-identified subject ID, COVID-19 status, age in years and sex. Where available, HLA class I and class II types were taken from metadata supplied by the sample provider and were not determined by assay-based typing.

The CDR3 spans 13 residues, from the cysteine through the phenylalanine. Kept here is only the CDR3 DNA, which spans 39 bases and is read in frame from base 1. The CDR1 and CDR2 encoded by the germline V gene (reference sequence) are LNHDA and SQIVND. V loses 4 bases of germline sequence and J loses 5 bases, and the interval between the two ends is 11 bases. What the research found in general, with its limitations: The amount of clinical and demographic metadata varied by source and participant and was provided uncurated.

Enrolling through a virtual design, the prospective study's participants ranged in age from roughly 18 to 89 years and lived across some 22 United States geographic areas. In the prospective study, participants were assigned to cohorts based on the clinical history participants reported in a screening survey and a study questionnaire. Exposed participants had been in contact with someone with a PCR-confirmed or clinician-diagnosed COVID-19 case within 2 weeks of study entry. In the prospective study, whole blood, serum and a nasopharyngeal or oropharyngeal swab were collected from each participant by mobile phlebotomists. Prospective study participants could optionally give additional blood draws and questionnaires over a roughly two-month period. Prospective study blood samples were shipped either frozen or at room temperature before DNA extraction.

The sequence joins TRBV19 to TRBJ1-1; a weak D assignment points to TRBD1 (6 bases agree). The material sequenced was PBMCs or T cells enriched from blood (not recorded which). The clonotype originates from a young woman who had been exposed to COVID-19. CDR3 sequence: CASSTRGGTEAFF. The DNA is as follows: TGTGCCAGTAGTACCCGAGGGGGAACTGAAGCTTTCTTT.